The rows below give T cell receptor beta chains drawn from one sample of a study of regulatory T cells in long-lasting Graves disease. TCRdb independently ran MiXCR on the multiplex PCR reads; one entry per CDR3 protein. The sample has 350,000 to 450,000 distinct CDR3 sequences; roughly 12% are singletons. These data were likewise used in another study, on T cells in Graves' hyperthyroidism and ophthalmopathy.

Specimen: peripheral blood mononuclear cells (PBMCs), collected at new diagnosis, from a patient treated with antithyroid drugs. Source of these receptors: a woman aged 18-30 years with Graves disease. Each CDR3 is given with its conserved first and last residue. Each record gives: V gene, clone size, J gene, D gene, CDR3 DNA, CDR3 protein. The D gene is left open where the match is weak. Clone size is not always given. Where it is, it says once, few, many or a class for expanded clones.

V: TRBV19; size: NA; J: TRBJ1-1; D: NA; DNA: TGTGCCAGTAGTTGGACTTGGGGGGGCACTGAAGCTTTCTTT; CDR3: CASSWTWGGTEAFF
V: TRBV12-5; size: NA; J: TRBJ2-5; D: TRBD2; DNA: TGTGCTAGTGGTTTGGTCTTACTAGCGGGAGGGCCCGAAGAGACCCAGTACTTC; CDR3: CASGLVLLAGGPEETQYF
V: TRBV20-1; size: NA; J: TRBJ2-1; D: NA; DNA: TGCAGTGCTAGGTTCCCCGTTGGGTACAATGAGCAGTTCTTC; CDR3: CSARFPVGYNEQFF
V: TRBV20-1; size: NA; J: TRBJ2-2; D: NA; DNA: TGCAGTGCTTCGCCTGGGGGAGGGGGTACCGGGGAGCTGTTTTTT; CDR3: CSASPGGGGTGELFF
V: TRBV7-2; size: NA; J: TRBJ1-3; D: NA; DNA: TGTGGCAGCAGTTTCTTAGTTGGAAACACCATATATTTT; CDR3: CGSSFLVGNTIYF
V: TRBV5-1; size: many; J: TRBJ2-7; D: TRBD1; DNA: TGCGCCAGCAGCTCCCGACAGGGGATGATCGAGCAGTACTTC; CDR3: CASSSRQGMIEQYF
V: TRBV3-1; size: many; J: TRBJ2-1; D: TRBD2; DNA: TGTGCCAGCAGCCCGAGTCTAGCGGGGACCTACAATGAGCAGTTCTTC; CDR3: CASSPSLAGTYNEQFF
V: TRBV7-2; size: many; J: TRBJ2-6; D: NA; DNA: TGTGCCAGCACCCATGGGAACTCTGGGGCCAACGTCCTGACTTTC; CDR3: CASTHGNSGANVLTF
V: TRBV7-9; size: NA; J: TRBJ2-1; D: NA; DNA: TGTGCCACCAATGGGGAGGCCTCCTACAATGAGCAGTTCTTC; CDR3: CATNGEASYNEQFF
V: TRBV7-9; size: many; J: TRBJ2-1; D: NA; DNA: TGTGCCAGCAGCTTAAAAGGGGTGAATGAGCAGTTCTTC; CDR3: CASSLKGVNEQFF
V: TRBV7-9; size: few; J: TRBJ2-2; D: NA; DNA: TGTGCCAGCAGCCGCGGGACAGCAATACTCATGAACACCGGGGAGCTGTTTTTT; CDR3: CASSRGTAILMNTGELFF
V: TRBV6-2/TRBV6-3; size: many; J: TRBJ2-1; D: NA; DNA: TGTGCCAGCAGTTCGACGGACGGCTGGGAGCAGTTCTTC; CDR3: CASSSTDGWEQFF
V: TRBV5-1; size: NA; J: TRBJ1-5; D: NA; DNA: TGCGCCAGCAGCTCAGGGGACTCCTCCAATCAGCCCCAGCATTTT; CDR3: CASSSGDSSNQPQHF
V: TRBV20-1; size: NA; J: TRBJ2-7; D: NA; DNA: TGCAGTGCCCGCTTTCCCTCTTCCTACGAGCAGTACTTC; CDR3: CSARFPSSYEQYF
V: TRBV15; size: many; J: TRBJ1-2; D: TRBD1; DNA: TGTGCCACCAGCAGGTCCCGGGCGGGACAGCGATATGGCTACACCTTC; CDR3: CATSRSRAGQRYGYTF
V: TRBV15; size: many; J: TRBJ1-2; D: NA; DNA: TGTGCCACCAGCAGAGTTCAGGGTTCAGGCTATGGCTACACCTTC; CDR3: CATSRVQGSGYGYTF
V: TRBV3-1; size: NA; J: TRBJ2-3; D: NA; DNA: TGTGCCAGCAGCCCATACAGGGGCACAGATACGCAGTATTTT; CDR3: CASSPYRGTDTQYF
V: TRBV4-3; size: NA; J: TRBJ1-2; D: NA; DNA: TGCGCCAGCAGCCAAGAAAGGTGGGGTCAGGGGAAGTATGGCTACACCTTC; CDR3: CASSQERWGQGKYGYTF
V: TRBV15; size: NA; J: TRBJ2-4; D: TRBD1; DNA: TGTGCCACCAGCAGAGAGACAGGGTCCATTCAGTACTTC; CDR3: CATSRETGSIQYF
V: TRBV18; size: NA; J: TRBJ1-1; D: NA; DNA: TGTGCCAGCCCACTCTCGACGGACACTGAAGCTTCCTTT; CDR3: CASPLSTDTEASF
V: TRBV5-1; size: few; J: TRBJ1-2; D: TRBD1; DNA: TGCGCCAGCAGCTTGGAAGGAATGACAGGGTTTGGCTACACCTTC; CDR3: CASSLEGMTGFGYTF
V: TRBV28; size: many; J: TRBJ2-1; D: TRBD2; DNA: TGTGCCAGCAGTTTTGTTACTAGCGGGAGCCATGAGCAGTTCTTC; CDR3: CASSFVTSGSHEQFF
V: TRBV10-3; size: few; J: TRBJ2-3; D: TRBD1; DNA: TGTGCCATCAGTGAGATGGGACAGGGCACAGATACGCAGTATTTT; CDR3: CAISEMGQGTDTQYF
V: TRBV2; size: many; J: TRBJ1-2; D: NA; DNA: TGTGCCAGCAGTGACCGCCGGCAGGGCGTTGGGGGCTACACCTTC; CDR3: CASSDRRQGVGGYTF
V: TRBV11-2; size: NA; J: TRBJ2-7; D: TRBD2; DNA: TGCGCCAGCAGCCAGCAGGTTCTAGCGGGATACGAGCAGTACTTC; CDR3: CASSQQVLAGYEQYF
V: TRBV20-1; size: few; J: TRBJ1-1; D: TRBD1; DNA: TGCAGTGCTACTACATCGGGACAGGGGTACACTGAAGCTTTCTTT; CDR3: CSATTSGQGYTEAFF
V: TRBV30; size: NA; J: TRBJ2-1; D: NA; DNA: TGTGCCTTGGAGGTGGGGAAGGGTTTCGAGCAGTTCTTC; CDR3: CALEVGKGFEQFF
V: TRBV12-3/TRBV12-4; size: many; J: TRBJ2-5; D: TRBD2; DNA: TGTGCCAGCAGCCCAAATTCCGGGGGGGGAGAGACCCAGTACTTC; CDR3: CASSPNSGGGETQYF